The clone carrying this T cell receptor (beta chain) was found a few times. The antigen remains undetermined. This entry comes from a study of T cell repertoires in cytomegalovirus infection. Turning to the study itself: Public TCR beta signatures provided an indication of both CMV infection and a matching HLA type. General study findings and limits: Cumulative frequency (of public TCR beta family members) identified carriers of CMV plus the relevant HLA. In two of eight donors, the top clonotype was HLA-C-restricted CMV-specific.

This CDR3 has 13 amino acids. Unmatched junction bases numbered 10, after V lost 7 bases and J lost 7 bases. Germline assignment: CDR1 SQVTM and CDR2 ANQGSEA. TCRdb redid the calling of the reads with MiXCR, one entry per CDR3 protein. Here the sample spans approximately 550,000 distinct CDR3 sequences, approximately 15% being singletons. The sequencing sample was made of CD8+ T cells from PBMCs. This rearrangement joins TRBV29-1 to TRBJ2-1; 7 bases line up with TRBD1. The TCR sequence derives from a human donor in good health (CMV status not recorded). Some clones in this sample may be carry-over from other donors' samples. CDR3 protein: CSAERGRRNEQFF. In DNA form, the CDR3 reads TGCAGCGCCGAGAGGGGGCGAAGGAATGAGCAGTTCTTC.